What follows is one T cell receptor (beta chain) and its context. This receptor's antigen is unknown. Base qualities are not recorded, but no much larger clone differs from it by a single base. The data stem from a study of CD8 T cell repertoires and HIV-1 epitope variants (dated by TCRdb to 2020 to 2021). Describing the broader study: In separate culture wells, T cells were stimulated with each of twenty-five peptides that represented autologous and known Gag and Nef epitope variants. Cultures ran for around nine days in IMDM with gentamicin, with half-media changes on days 3 and 7 adding IL-2, IL-7 and IL-15. A CMV, EBV and flu peptide pool, the Ebola AY9 epitope as negative control, and a no-peptide well were included as control conditions. Running each culture condition in triplicate, except for one peptide done in duplicate, gave a total of 83 T cell cultures. The epitopes tested were three Gag epitope families plus Nef HW9 and YT9. An aliquot of 1M T cells was set aside as an uncultured baseline condition, separate from the roughly 84 T cell cultures. Using the EasySep Human T Cell Enrichment Kit, T cells were enriched and then co-cultured with an equal number of autologous T cell-negative cells acting as antigen-presenting cells. The investigation overall reported the following: The assay could identify only TCR beta chains and pointed to proliferation in response to antigen, not to T cell function or cytokine profile. A handful of clonotypes recognized the Nef KF9 family and one the HW9 family, with no responses to the TAALDMSHF plasma variant. The study identified about ten antigen-specific TCR beta clonotypes, 5 to 7 of which appeared to be cross-reactive for autologous or known escape epitope variants.

The EasySep Human CD8+ T Cell Enrichment Kit was used on day 10 to isolate CD8+ T cells from every culture. Sequencing of TCR beta CDR3 regions was performed at survey depth on the immunoSEQ platform. The QIAamp DNA micro kit was used to extract genomic DNA from every cultured and uncultured CD8+ T cell population. The paper's processing steps were these. Samples with fewer than 5,000 productive reads were excluded, resulting in the removal of about 7% of the roughly 75 HIV peptide-stimulated cultures. Sequences were trimmed to CDR3 by a MANAFEST web app, and nonproductive sequences, CDR3s under 5 amino acids, and sequences not starting with C or ending with F/W were removed. To count as antigen-specific, a clonotype had to be expanded in at least 2 of 3 replicates compared with the no-peptide control at FDR 0.01, and only within one epitope family. A frequency at least fivefold higher than in wells stimulated with peptides from other epitope families was additionally required for specific clonotypes. TCRdb obtained this table from immuneACCESS and retained in-frame rearrangements with V and J assigned. These tables miss some clones; where compared with another copy, unresolved V genes account for less than half of the shortfall, and the remainder is unexplained. The DNA gave D and trimming, while V, J and clone size come from that table. This sample comprises thousands of clones, around two thirds of them detected only once. The ten largest clones add up to roughly two fifths of the sample.

The receptor's source is a male donor with HIV. Sequencing used cultured CD8+ T cells derived from PBMCs.

The DNA reads as follows: TGTGCCAGCAGCTCTCCCGGACAGCCCTATGGCTACACCTTC. This sequence encodes CASSSPGQPYGYTF. The V and J segments used are TRBV28 and TRBJ1-2; TRBD1 could be the D gene, as 6 bases match. Trimming removed 6 bases from V and 4 bases from J, leaving 15 bases between the germline ends. CDR1 and CDR2, per the germline V gene, are MDHEN and SYDVKM. Taken from cysteine to phenylalanine, the CDR3 has 14 residues. Only the CDR3 region is kept as DNA, spanning 42 bases read in frame from base 1.